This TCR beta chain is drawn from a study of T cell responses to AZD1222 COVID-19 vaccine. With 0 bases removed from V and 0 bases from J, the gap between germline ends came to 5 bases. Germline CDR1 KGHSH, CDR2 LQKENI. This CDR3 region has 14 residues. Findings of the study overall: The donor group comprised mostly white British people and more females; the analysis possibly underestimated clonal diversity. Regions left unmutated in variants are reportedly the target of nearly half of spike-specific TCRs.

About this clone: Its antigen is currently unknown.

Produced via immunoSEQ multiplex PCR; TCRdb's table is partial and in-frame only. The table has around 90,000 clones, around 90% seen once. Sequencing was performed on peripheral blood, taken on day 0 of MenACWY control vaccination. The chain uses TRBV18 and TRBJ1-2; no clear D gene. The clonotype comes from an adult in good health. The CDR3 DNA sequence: TGTGCCAGCTCACCACCGGGCTCTAACTATGGCTACACCTTC. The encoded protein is CASSPPGSNYGYTF. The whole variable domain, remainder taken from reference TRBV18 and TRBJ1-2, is NAGVMQNPRHLVRRRGQEARLRCSPMKGHSHVYWYRQLPEEGLKFMVYLQKENIIDESGMPKERFSAEFPKEGPSILRIQQVVRGDSAAYFCASSPPGSNYGYTFGSGTRLTVV.